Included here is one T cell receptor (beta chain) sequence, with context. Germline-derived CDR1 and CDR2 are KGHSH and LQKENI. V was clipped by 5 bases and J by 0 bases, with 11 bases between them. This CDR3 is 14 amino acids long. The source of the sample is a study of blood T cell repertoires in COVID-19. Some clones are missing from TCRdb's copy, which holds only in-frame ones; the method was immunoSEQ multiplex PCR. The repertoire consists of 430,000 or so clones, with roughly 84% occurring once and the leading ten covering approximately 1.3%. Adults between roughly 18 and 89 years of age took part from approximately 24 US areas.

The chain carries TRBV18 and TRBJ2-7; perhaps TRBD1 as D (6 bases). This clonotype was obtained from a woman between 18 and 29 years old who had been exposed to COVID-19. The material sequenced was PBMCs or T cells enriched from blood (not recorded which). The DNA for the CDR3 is TGTGCCAGCTCATCCGGACAGAGCTCCTACGAGCAGTACTTC. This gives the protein CASSSGQSSYEQYF. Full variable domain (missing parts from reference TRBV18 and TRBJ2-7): NAGVMQNPRHLVRRRGQEARLRCSPMKGHSHVYWYRQLPEEGLKFMVYLQKENIIDESGMPKERFSAEFPKEGPSILRIQQVVRGDSAAYFCASSSGQSSYEQYFGPGTRLTVT.